This T cell receptor beta chain was retrieved from a study of blood T cell repertoires in COVID-19. Participant age was roughly 18 to 89 years, and participants resided in around 24 US areas. The CDR3 sequence is 13 residues long. Germline V gene sequence: CDR1 KGHDR, CDR2 SFDVKD. V trimming: 4 bases; J trimming: 8 bases; junction bases outside the gene matches: 7. Some clones are missing from TCRdb's copy, which holds only in-frame ones; the method was immunoSEQ multiplex PCR. The sample holds approximately 400,000 clones, about 88% seen once. The sample comprised PBMCs or T cells enriched from blood (not recorded which). The clonotype originates from a woman younger than 30 who had recovered from COVID-19. The V and J genes are TRBV24-1 and TRBJ2-7; 7 nucleotides align to TRBD1. DNA of the CDR3: TGTGCCACCAGTGACCCTGGGACAGCCAAGCAGTACTTC. Protein sequence: CATSDPGTAKQYF.